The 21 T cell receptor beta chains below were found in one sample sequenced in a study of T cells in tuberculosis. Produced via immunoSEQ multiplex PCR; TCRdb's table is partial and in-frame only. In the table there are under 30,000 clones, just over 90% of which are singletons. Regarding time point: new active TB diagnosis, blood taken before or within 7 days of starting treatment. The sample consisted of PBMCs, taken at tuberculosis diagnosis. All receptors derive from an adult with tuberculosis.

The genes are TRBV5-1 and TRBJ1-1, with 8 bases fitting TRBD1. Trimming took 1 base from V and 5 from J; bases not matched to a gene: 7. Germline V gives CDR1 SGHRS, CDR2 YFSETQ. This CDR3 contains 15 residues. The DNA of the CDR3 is TGCGCCAGCAGCTTGACCGGGACAGGTGGTACTGAAGCTTTCTTT. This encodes CASSLTGTGGTEAFF.

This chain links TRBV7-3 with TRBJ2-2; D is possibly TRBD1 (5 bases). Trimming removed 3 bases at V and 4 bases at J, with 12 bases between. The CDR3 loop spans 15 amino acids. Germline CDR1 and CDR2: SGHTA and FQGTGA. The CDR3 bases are TGTGCCAGCAGCTTCTCAGGGTTGGGCACCGGGGAGCTGTTTTTT. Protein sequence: CASSFSGLGTGELFF.

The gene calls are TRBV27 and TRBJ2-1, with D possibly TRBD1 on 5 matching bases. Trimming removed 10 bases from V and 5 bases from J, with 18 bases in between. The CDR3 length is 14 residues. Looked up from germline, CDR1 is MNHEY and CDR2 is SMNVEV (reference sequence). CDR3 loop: CATSLWTPNNEQFF. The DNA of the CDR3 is TGTGCCACATCTCTGTGGACACCGAACAATGAGCAGTTCTTC.

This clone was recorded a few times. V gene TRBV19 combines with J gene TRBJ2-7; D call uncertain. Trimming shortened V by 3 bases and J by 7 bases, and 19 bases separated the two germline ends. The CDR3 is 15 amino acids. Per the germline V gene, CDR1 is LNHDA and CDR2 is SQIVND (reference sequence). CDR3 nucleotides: TGTGCCAGTAGTATTAAGACCGGTCGAACGAGGGAGCAGTACTTC. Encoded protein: CASSIKTGRTREQYF. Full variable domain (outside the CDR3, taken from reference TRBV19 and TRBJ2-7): DGGITQSPKYLFRKEGQNVTLSCEQNLNHDAMYWYRQDPGQGLRLIYYSQIVNDFQKGDIAEGYSVSREKKESFPLTVTSAQKNPTAFYLCASSIKTGRTREQYFGPGTRLTVT.

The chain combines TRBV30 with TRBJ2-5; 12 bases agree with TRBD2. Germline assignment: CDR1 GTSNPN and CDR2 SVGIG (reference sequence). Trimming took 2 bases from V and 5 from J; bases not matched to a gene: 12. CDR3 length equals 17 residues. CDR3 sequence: CAWSPGTSGSRSETQYF. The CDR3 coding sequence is TGTGCCTGGAGTCCCGGGACTAGCGGGTCTAGGTCGGAGACCCAGTACTTC.

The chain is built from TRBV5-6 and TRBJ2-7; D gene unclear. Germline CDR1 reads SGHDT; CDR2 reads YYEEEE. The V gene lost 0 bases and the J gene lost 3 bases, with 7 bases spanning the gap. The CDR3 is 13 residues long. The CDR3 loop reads CASSLVSNYEQYF. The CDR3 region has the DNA TGTGCCAGCAGCTTGGTGTCAAACTACGAGCAGTACTTC.

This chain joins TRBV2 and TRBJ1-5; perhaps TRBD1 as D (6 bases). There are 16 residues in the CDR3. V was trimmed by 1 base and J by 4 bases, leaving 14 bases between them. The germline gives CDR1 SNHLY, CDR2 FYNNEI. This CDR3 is CASSEVGALLNQPQHF. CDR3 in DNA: TGTGCCAGCAGTGAAGTGGGGGCCCTCCTAAATCAGCCCCAGCATTTT.

Here the CDR3 DNA reads TGTGCCATCGGCCGACTAGCGGAAGGAGGCGAGCAGTACTTC. Its protein product is CAIGRLAEGGEQYF. The gene calls are TRBV10-3 and TRBJ2-7; 9 bases match TRBD2. V was pared by 8 bases and J by 6 bases, with 11 bases of the junction left unmatched. The CDR3 contains 14 residues. CDR1 ENHRY and CDR2 SYGVKD come from the germline V gene.

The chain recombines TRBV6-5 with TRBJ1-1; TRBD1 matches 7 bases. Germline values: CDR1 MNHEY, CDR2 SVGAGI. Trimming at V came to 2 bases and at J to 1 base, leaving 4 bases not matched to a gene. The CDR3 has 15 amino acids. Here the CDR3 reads CASSYTGTANTEAFF. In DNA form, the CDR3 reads TGTGCCAGCAGTTACACGGGGACAGCGAACACTGAAGCTTTCTTT.

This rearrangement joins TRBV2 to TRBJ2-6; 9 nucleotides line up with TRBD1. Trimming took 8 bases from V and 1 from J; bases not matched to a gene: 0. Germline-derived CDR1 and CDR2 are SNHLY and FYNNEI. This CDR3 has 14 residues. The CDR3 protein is CASGTGSGANVLTF. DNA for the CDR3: TGTGCCAGCGGGACAGGGTCTGGGGCCAACGTCCTGACTTTC.

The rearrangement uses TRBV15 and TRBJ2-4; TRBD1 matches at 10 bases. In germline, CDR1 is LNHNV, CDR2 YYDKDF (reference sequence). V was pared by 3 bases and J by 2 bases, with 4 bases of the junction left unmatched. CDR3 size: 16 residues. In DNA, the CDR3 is TGTGCCACCAGCAGGGACAGGGGGAGAACCAAAAACATTCAGTACTTC. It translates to CATSRDRGRTKNIQYF.

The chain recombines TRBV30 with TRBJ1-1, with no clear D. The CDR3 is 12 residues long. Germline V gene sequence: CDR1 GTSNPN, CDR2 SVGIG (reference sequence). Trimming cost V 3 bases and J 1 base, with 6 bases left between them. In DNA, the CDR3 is TGTGCCTGGAGACAGCAGAACACTGAAGCTTTCTTT. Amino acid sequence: CAWRQQNTEAFF.

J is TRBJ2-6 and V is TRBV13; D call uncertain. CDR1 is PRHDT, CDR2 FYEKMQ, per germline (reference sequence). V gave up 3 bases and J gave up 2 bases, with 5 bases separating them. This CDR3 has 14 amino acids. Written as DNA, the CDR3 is TGTGCCAGCAGCTTGAGAACTGGGGCCAACGTCCTGACTTTC. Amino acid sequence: CASSLRTGANVLTF.

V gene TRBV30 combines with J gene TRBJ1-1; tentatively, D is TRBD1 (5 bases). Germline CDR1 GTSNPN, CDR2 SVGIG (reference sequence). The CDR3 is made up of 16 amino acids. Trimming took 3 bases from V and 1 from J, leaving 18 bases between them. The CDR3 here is CAWRLQPGGSNTEAFF. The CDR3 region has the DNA TGTGCCTGGAGATTACAGCCTGGGGGGTCGAACACTGAAGCTTTCTTT. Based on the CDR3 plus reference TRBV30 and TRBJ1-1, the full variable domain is SQTIHQWPATLVQPVGSPLSLECTVEGTSNPNLYWYRQAAGRGLQLLFYSVGIGQISSEVPQNLSASRPQDRQFILSSKKLLLSDSGFYLCAWRLQPGGSNTEAFFGQGTRLTVV.

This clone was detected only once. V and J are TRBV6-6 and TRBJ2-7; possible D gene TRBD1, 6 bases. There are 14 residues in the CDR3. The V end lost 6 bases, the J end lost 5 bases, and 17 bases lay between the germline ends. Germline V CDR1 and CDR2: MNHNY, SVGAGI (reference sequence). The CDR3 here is CASSDRDTGDEQYF. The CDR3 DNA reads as TGTGCCAGCAGCGACCGGGACACGGGCGACGAGCAGTACTTC.

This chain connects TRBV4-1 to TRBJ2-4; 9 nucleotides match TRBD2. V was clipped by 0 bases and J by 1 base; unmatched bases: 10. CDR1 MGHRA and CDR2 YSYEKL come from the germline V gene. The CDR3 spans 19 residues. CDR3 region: CASSQDPSGTTRAKNIQYF. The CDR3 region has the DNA TGCGCCAGCAGCCAAGATCCTAGCGGGACCACGCGGGCCAAAAACATTCAGTACTTC.

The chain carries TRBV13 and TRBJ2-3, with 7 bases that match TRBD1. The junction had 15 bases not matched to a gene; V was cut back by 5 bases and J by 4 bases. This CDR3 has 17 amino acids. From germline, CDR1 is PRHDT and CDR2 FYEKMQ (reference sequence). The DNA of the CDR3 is TGTGCCAGCAGCGCCCCCTCGGGACAGCCTCGCCCAGATACGCAGTATTTT. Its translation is CASSAPSGQPRPDTQYF.

The CDR3 DNA sequence: TGTGCCAGTAGTATGACGGGACAGGGGGCTGGCGAGCAGTACTTC. Amino acids: CASSMTGQGAGEQYF. V is TRBV19 and J is TRBJ2-7, with TRBD1 matching over 12 bases. The germline V gene has CDR1 LNHDA and CDR2 SQIVND (reference sequence). J gave up 6 bases and V 3 bases, and 6 bases lay outside the gene matches. The CDR3 consists of 15 residues.

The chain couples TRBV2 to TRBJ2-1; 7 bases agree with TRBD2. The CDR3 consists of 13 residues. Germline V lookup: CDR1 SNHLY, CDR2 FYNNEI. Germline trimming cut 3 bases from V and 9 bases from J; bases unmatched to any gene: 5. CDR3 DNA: TGTGCCAGCAGTGAGCGGGAGCGGGTTGAGCAGTTCTTC. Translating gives CASSERERVEQFF.

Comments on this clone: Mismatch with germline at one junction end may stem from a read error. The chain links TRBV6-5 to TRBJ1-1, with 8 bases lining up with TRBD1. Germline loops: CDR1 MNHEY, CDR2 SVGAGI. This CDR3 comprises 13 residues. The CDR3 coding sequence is TGTGCCAGCAGTTACTCGGGACAGGCCGGGGAGGTCTTT. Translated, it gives CASSYSGQAGEVF.

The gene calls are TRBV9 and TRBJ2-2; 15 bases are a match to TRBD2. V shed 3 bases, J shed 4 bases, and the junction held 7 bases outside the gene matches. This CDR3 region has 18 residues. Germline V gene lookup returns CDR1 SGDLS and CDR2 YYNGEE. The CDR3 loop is CASSAGLAGGPGTGELFF. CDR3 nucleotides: TGTGCCAGCAGCGCCGGACTAGCGGGGGGGCCTGGCACCGGGGAGCTGTTTTTT.